These 18 T cell receptor beta chains were sequenced from one sample in a study of control samples from healthy donors and cancer patients. Generated by immunoSEQ multiplex PCR, the TCRdb table keeps only in-frame clones and is missing some. The sample consists of over 150,000 clones, about nine tenths of them appearing once. Material for sequencing was blood. All receptors come from a woman in her 40s in good health.

This rearrangement joins TRBV5-1 to TRBJ2-1; a possible D gene is TRBD1 (6 bases). Looked up from germline, CDR1 is SGHRS and CDR2 is YFSETQ. CDR3 length: 13 amino acids. Trimming removed 5 bases from V and 3 bases from J, with 9 bases in between. CDR3 bases: TGCGCCAGCAGTTCAGGGGTCTACAATGAGCAGTTCTTC. It translates to CASSSGVYNEQFF.

The chain links TRBV28 to TRBJ1-1; D may be TRBD1 (5 bases). Germline assignment: CDR1 MDHEN and CDR2 SYDVKM. The CDR3 has 13 amino acids. V lost 7 bases to trimming and J lost 8 bases, with 17 bases between them. DNA for the CDR3: TGTGCCAGCACCCCCCCCCAGGGCGGCGAAGCTTTCTTT. As protein: CASTPPQGGEAFF.

The genes are TRBV5-1 and TRBJ2-1, with 7 bases matching TRBD1. Germline trimming cut 0 bases from V and 7 bases from J; bases unmatched to any gene: 13. The CDR3 runs 17 residues. Germline values: CDR1 SGHRS, CDR2 YFSETQ. The DNA of the CDR3 is TGCGCCAGCAGCTTGGGTTCGGTCAGGGGGAATGGAAATGAGCAGTTCTTC. This translates into CASSLGSVRGNGNEQFF.

V usage is TRBV6-5 and J usage is TRBJ2-5, with unresolved D. The V gene's germline CDR1 is MNHEY and CDR2 SVGAGI. The CDR3 totals 11 residues. V was pared by 4 bases and J by 4 bases, with 4 bases between. The CDR3 DNA is TGTGCCAGCAGTTCCGGAGAGACCCAGTACTTC. Translation: CASSSGETQYF.

The chain joins TRBV18 to TRBJ2-3; possible D gene TRBD2, 6 bases. Germline assignment: CDR1 KGHSH and CDR2 LQKENI. The CDR3 spans 14 residues. With 3 bases removed from V and 7 bases from J, the gap between germline ends came to 14 bases. The CDR3 DNA reads TGTGCCAGCTCACCTGGGCGGGGTGAGAATACGCAGTATTTT. Translated: CASSPGRGENTQYF.

The CDR3 here is CASSQKSGSTEAFF. The CDR3 bases are TGCGCCAGCAGCCAAAAATCAGGGAGCACTGAAGCTTTCTTT. The chain joins TRBV4-1 to TRBJ1-1; D is possibly TRBD1 (5 bases). The CDR3 spans 14 residues. Trimming shortened V by 2 bases and J by 4 bases, and 11 bases separated the two germline ends. CDR1 MGHRA and CDR2 YSYEKL come from the germline V gene.

The chain links TRBV27 to TRBJ1-5, with TRBD1 matching 7 bases. The CDR3 totals 14 residues. With 4 bases clipped from V and 4 bases from J, the junction kept 4 bases outside the gene matches. CDR1 MNHEY and CDR2 SMNVEV come from the germline V gene (reference sequence). CDR3 nucleotide sequence: TGTGCCAGCAGTTCACGACAGGGAAATCAGCCCCAGCATTTT. It encodes CASSSRQGNQPQHF.

This chain links TRBV7-3 with TRBJ2-5; D unresolved. V dropped 11 bases and J dropped 4 bases, with 14 bases sitting between them. Germline V gene lookup returns CDR1 SGHTA and CDR2 FQGTGA. This CDR3 contains 12 residues. The CDR3 region has the DNA TGTGCCGGTCCCTCTCGATCAGAGACCCAGTACTTC. Translated, it gives CAGPSRSETQYF.

The chain uses TRBV5-4 and TRBJ1-1; 10 bases agree with TRBD1. Germline-derived CDR1 and CDR2 are SGHNT and YYREEE (reference sequence). Trimming at V came to 3 bases and at J to 1 base, leaving 6 bases not matched to a gene. This CDR3 comprises 16 residues. CDR3 bases: TGTGCCAGCAGCTCTGACAGGGGGCTTAGGAACACTGAAGCTTTCTTT. This sequence encodes CASSSDRGLRNTEAFF.

A single count supports this clone. The same CDR3 arises from other DNA sequences in this sample as well. This rearrangement joins TRBV28 to TRBJ1-2, with D perhaps matching TRBD1 (6 bases). The CDR3 sequence is 13 residues long. Trimming stripped 6 bases from V and 2 bases from J, with 10 bases between. CDR1 and CDR2 from the germline V gene are MDHEN and SYDVKM. The CDR3 protein is CASSPGQNYGYTF. The CDR3 DNA is TGTGCCAGCAGCCCCGGACAGAACTATGGCTACACCTTC.

The chain combines TRBV5-1 with TRBJ1-3; D is perhaps TRBD1 (5 bases). CDR1 is SGHRS, CDR2 YFSETQ, per germline. Trimming pared 4 bases from V and 0 bases from J, leaving 8 bases between. This CDR3 contains 14 residues. The chain's CDR3 is CASSDSVSGNTIYF. The CDR3 DNA follows: TGCGCCAGCAGCGACAGTGTCTCTGGAAACACCATATATTTT.

This rearrangement joins TRBV6-2 or TRBV6-3 to TRBJ2-3; 10 bases are shared with TRBD2. The CDR3 is made up of 17 amino acids. Germline CDR1 is MNHEY and CDR2 is SVGEGT. The J segment lost 2 bases and the V segment lost 2 bases, leaving 7 bases of the junction unmatched. In DNA, the CDR3 is TGTGCCAGCAGTTACACTACTAGCGGGGAGTTCACAGATACGCAGTATTTT. Amino acid sequence: CASSYTTSGEFTDTQYF.

Concerning this clone itself: This sample includes further DNA sequences coding for the same CDR3. The rearrangement joins TRBV6-5 to TRBJ1-1; maybe TRBD1 (5 bases). Trimming cost V 0 bases and J 1 base, with 9 bases left between them. Per the germline V gene, CDR1 is MNHEY and CDR2 is SVGAGI. The CDR3 runs to 15 residues. CDR3 sequence (DNA): TGTGCCAGCAGTTACTCTGGGGGAGGGAACACTGAAGCTTTCTTT. Residues: CASSYSGGGNTEAFF.

This rearrangement joins TRBV11-2 to TRBJ2-7; 9 positions match TRBD1. This CDR3 contains 14 residues. The V and J ends lost 5 bases and 7 bases, in that order; junction bases with no gene match: 9. Germline values: CDR1 SGHAT, CDR2 FQNNGV. CDR3 loop: CASSPGTGSWEQYF. In nucleotides, the CDR3 is TGTGCCAGCAGCCCCGGGACAGGGAGTTGGGAGCAGTACTTC.

This chain connects TRBV7-9 to TRBJ2-5; 7 bases align to TRBD2. Germline V gives CDR1 SEHNR, CDR2 FQNEAQ (reference sequence). Germline trimming cut 1 base from V and 4 bases from J; bases unmatched to any gene: 3. The CDR3 runs to 14 residues. CDR3 protein: CASSLETSRETQYF. In DNA, the CDR3 is TGTGCCAGCAGCTTAGAGACTAGCAGAGAGACCCAGTACTTC.

This chain links TRBV19 with TRBJ1-2; D may be TRBD1 (6 bases). This CDR3 has 13 amino acids. V lost 5 bases, J lost 8 bases, and 15 bases lay in between. CDR1 and CDR2 from the germline V gene are LNHDA and SQIVND (reference sequence). The DNA for the CDR3 is TGTGCCAGTAGTGACCAGGGGACAAGAGGCTACACCTTC. Its protein is CASSDQGTRGYTF.

The chain has TRBV19 and TRBJ1-3, with D hard to call. V was trimmed by 3 bases and J by 0 bases, leaving 6 bases between them. Germline V CDR1 and CDR2: LNHDA, SQIVND (reference sequence). The CDR3 contains 14 residues. CDR3: CASSIDPSGNTIYF. CDR3 DNA sequence: TGTGCCAGTAGTATTGATCCCTCTGGAAACACCATATATTTT.

The chain combines TRBV6-1 with TRBJ1-3, with D possibly being TRBD1 (5 bases). Trimming stripped 2 bases from V and 0 bases from J, with 17 bases between. Germline V gene sequence: CDR1 MNHNS, CDR2 SASEGT. CDR3 size: 18 residues. CDR3 amino acids: CASSERGQGGRSGNTIYF. CDR3 nucleotides: TGTGCCAGCAGTGAAAGGGGCCAGGGTGGCCGCTCTGGAAACACCATATATTTT.